Reported below is one T cell receptor beta chain. Its antigen remains unidentified. This specimen belongs to a study of OX40 agonist ivuxolimab in advanced cancers. Background on the study: Patients in dose escalation had liver, melanoma, kidney or head and neck cancers. One hepatocellular carcinoma and a couple of cutaneous melanoma patients partially responded. Enrollees could have had prior anti-PD-1, anti-PD-L1 or anti-CTLA-4 therapy, which approximately 38% had received.

This CDR3 has 18 amino acids. The V gene's germline CDR1 is LNHDA and CDR2 SQIVND (reference sequence). V shed 3 bases, J shed 3 bases, and the junction held 12 bases outside the gene matches. Produced via immunoSEQ multiplex PCR; TCRdb's table is partial and in-frame only. The repertoire has roughly 75,000 clones, roughly nine tenths of them found once; the top ten carry 10% to 15%. Notes on the study in general: Clonal expansion among partial responders at 0.1-3.0 mg/kg ranked near the lowest.

The sequence was collected from an adult with an advanced solid tumor such as melanoma, head and neck, liver or kidney cancer. V is TRBV19 and J is TRBJ2-7, with TRBD2 identical over 12 bases. The sequencing used CD4+ or CD8+ T cells sorted from blood, collected in a trial of the OX40 agonist ivuxolimab. The CDR3 bases are TGTGCCAGTAGTATCGTTGGACTAGCGGGACCCCGTGGCTACGAGCAGTACTTC. Its translation is CASSIVGLAGPRGYEQYF.